This T cell receptor (beta chain) originates from a study of blood T cell repertoires in COVID-19. Study-wide context: Acute and convalescent COVID-19 samples came from the United States, Italy and Spain. T cells, B-cell-depleted T cells, or PBMCs supplied cDNA or gDNA.

V lost 0 bases to trimming and J lost 3 bases, with 12 bases between them. CDR1 and CDR2 (germline): GTSNPN, SVGIG (reference sequence). The CDR3 covers 14 residues. Authors' processing steps: Amplified reference gene primers provided the basis for estimating nucleated cell counts. Measured with immunoSEQ multiplex PCR; TCRdb has only the in-frame clones, and not every one. V, J and clone size reflect that table, while D and trimming were determined from the DNA. Of approximately 140,000 clones detected, about 91% appear once; the ten largest clones hold more than 1.5%. The rearrangement uses TRBV30 and TRBJ2-7; D remains ambiguous. Sequenced material: peripheral blood. This TCR came from a woman in her sixties with acute or convalescent COVID-19. The CDR3 here is CAWSVDLSDYEQYF. DNA of the CDR3: TGTGCCTGGAGTGTAGACTTGTCCGACTACGAGCAGTACTTC.